Each of the 28 T cell receptor beta chains below was sequenced from the same sample in a study of T cell responses to AZD1222 COVID-19 vaccine. The method was immunoSEQ multiplex PCR; TCRdb's version includes in-frame clones alone and lacks a portion of them. Of around 110,000 clones detected, 85% to 95% appear once; the ten largest clones hold 2.5% to 3%. This material consisted of peripheral blood, taken on day 0 of AZD1222 vaccination. These receptors all stem from an adult in good health.

The chain carries TRBV7-3 and TRBJ1-1; a weak D match, TRBD1 (5 bases). Trimming took off 3 bases at V and 5 bases at J, with 10 bases between the two ends. Per germline, CDR1 SGHTA and CDR2 FQGTGA. The CDR3 runs to 13 residues. CDR3 amino acids: CASSFFWGTEAFF. CDR3 DNA sequence: TGTGCCAGCAGCTTCTTTTGGGGGACTGAAGCTTTCTTT.

The rearrangement uses TRBV28 and TRBJ2-4; TRBD1 aligns across 9 bases. From germline, CDR1 is MDHEN and CDR2 SYDVKM. J lost 0 bases, V lost 4 bases, and 1 base had no gene match. This CDR3 contains 15 residues. In DNA, the CDR3 is TGTGCCAGCAGTTACAGGGGGCTAGCCAAAAACATTCAGTACTTC. It is translated as CASSYRGLAKNIQYF.

This clone has a single count. The chain recombines TRBV2 with TRBJ1-5, with TRBD1 matching over 7 bases. Losses at the gene ends were 6 bases for V and 6 bases for J; bases not matched to a gene: 11. This CDR3 has 15 residues. Germline V gives CDR1 SNHLY, CDR2 FYNNEI. The CDR3, as DNA: TGTGCCAGCAGGGAGACAGGGAAGCCGGCTCAGCCCCAGCATTTT. It codes for CASRETGKPAQPQHF.

The chain joins TRBV10-1 to TRBJ2-3, with D uncertain. The germline V and J ends were trimmed by 3 bases and 5 bases, with 9 bases remaining between them. The CDR3 has 13 residues. Per the germline V gene, CDR1 is WNHNN and CDR2 is SYGVQD (reference sequence). CDR3 nucleotide sequence: TGCGCCAGCAGTGATCCACTGGGAGATACGCAGTATTTT. Encoded protein: CASSDPLGDTQYF.

The V call is TRBV4-1, the J call TRBJ2-1; D gene uncertain. V was clipped by 1 base and J by 5 bases, with 6 bases between them. Germline-derived CDR1 and CDR2 are MGHRA and YSYEKL. The CDR3 contains 13 residues. CDR3 protein: CASSQVRNNEQFF. DNA of the CDR3: TGCGCCAGCAGCCAAGTTCGGAACAATGAGCAGTTCTTC.

The chain uses TRBV11-2 and TRBJ1-1; D perhaps matches TRBD1 (5 bases). Trimming cost V 6 bases and J 2 bases, with 10 bases left between them. Germline V gene lookup returns CDR1 SGHAT and CDR2 FQNNGV. The CDR3 length is 13 residues. CDR3 residues: CASSQGLNTEAFF. CDR3 DNA: TGTGCCAGCAGTCAGGGCCTTAACACTGAAGCTTTCTTT.

The count of this clone is one. The CDR3 carries no conserved terminal phenylalanine or tryptophan, so it likely arises from a read error. The DNA is omitted, as the CDR3 cannot be located on it reliably, and the CDR3 follows TCRdb's listing. J is TRBJ1-1 and V is TRBV5-1; the table assigns TRBD1, which was not confirmed against the DNA. The CDR3 numbers 13 amino acids, ends counted. The germline V gene has CDR1 SGHRS and CDR2 YFSETQ. The CDR3: CASSQSDRGEVLA.

This chain joins TRBV4-1 and TRBJ2-2; D call uncertain. CDR1 MGHRA and CDR2 YSYEKL come from the germline V gene. V was clipped by 0 bases and J by 6 bases, with 11 bases between them. CDR3 length: 15 amino acids. CDR3 in amino acids: CASSQEGYSPGELFF. The CDR3 DNA follows: TGCGCCAGCAGCCAAGAGGGTTATAGTCCCGGGGAGCTGTTTTTT.

Here the CDR3 reads CASALGDTQYF. As DNA, the CDR3 is TGTGCCAGCGCACTAGGGGATACGCAGTATTTT. The chain recombines TRBV6-5 with TRBJ2-3; a weak D match, TRBD2 (5 bases). With 8 bases removed from V and 6 bases from J, the gap between germline ends came to 9 bases. The CDR3 is 11 residues long. Germline-derived CDR1 and CDR2 are MNHEY and SVGAGI.

The chain has TRBV7-9 and TRBJ1-2; the D is unclear. In germline, CDR1 is SEHNR, CDR2 FQNEAQ (reference sequence). Trimming shortened V by 6 bases and J by 3 bases, and 11 bases separated the two germline ends. The CDR3 sequence is 13 residues long. The CDR3 sequence: CASSLTVDYGYTF. CDR3 coding DNA: TGTGCCAGCAGTCTCACAGTGGACTATGGCTACACCTTC.

The chain uses TRBV30 and TRBJ2-1, with TRBD2 identical over 10 bases. The J segment lost 3 bases and the V segment lost 0 bases, leaving 5 bases of the junction unmatched. Germline V gene lookup returns CDR1 GTSNPN and CDR2 SVGIG (reference sequence). This CDR3 has 16 residues. The chain's CDR3 is CAWSVVAGGLYNEQFF. CDR3 nucleotide sequence: TGTGCCTGGAGTGTAGTAGCGGGAGGCCTCTACAATGAGCAGTTCTTC. The full variable domain, with the rest looked up from reference TRBV30 and TRBJ2-1, is SQTIHQWPATLVQPVGSPLSLECTVEGTSNPNLYWYRQAAGRGLQLLFYSVGIGQISSEVPQNLSASRPQDRQFILSSKKLLLSDSGFYLCAWSVVAGGLYNEQFFGPGTRLTVL.

The rearrangement links TRBV6-5 to TRBJ1-5; D is undetermined. Trimming removed 0 bases from V and 2 bases from J, with 11 bases in between. Germline V gives CDR1 MNHEY, CDR2 SVGAGI. This CDR3 is 16 amino acids long. The CDR3, as DNA: TGTGCCAGCAGTTACTCTGGGGTTATCGGCAATCAGCCCCAGCATTTT. Its protein is CASSYSGVIGNQPQHF.

The chain links TRBV19 to TRBJ1-2, with D possibly matching TRBD1 (6 bases). The CDR3 consists of 15 residues. The germline V gene encodes CDR1 LNHDA and CDR2 SQIVND (reference sequence). V was cut by 5 bases and J by 4 bases, with 17 bases left in between. The CDR3 region is CASSSPGGVFYGYTF. The CDR3 DNA follows: TGTGCCAGTAGTTCCCCTGGGGGCGTTTTCTATGGCTACACCTTC.

V is TRBV21-1 and J is TRBJ2-3; the table calls TRBD1, which could not be checked here. TRBV21-1 is termed a pseudogene. The CDR3 is 20 amino acids. The CDR3 nucleotides are TGTGCCAGCAGCACCTGGACGGGAGTCAGCCTCTTCCCCCGACAGGGCGCGCAGTATTTT. Its protein is CASSTWTGVSLFPRQGAQYF.

The chain joins TRBV29-1 to TRBJ1-1; 10 bases line up with TRBD1. This CDR3 is built from 17 residues. Germline V gene lookup returns CDR1 SQVTM and CDR2 ANQGSEA. The V segment lost 6 bases and the J segment 6 bases; nucleotides outside the gene matches: 19. DNA for the CDR3: TGCAGCGTAAATGTACAGGGACAGGGGCCCCCGGTGGCTGAAGCTTTCTTT. It is translated as CSVNVQGQGPPVAEAFF.

This clone was recorded only once. The sample contains more than one DNA sequence encoding this CDR3. V gene TRBV7-9 combines with J gene TRBJ1-2; TRBD1 is a possible D gene (5 bases). Germline loops: CDR1 SEHNR, CDR2 FQNEAQ (reference sequence). The ends were cut back, 0 bases at V and 2 bases at J, with 10 bases in the middle. The CDR3 length is 15 residues. This chain's CDR3 is CASSLAGQGNYGYTF. In nucleotides, the CDR3 is TGTGCCAGCAGCTTAGCGGGCCAGGGAAACTATGGCTACACCTTC. Based on the CDR3 plus reference TRBV7-9 and TRBJ1-2, the full variable domain is DTGVSQNPRHKITKRGQNVTFRCDPISEHNRLYWYRQTLGQGPEFLTYFQNEAQLEKSRLLSDRFSAERPKGSFSTLEIQRTEQGDSAMYLCASSLAGQGNYGYTFGSGTRLTVV.

V and J are TRBV27 and TRBJ1-6; 12 nucleotides agree with TRBD1. The CDR3 extends over 16 amino acids. V lost 2 bases, J lost 16 bases, and 12 bases stayed unmatched. The germline V gene encodes CDR1 MNHEY and CDR2 SMNVEV (reference sequence). The CDR3 here is CASSLGRDRGRRPLHF. DNA for the CDR3: TGTGCCAGCAGTTTAGGCCGGGACAGGGGGCGCCGGCCACTCCACTTT.

The chain's CDR3 is CASSFISGGLGEQYF. The CDR3 nucleotides are TGCGCCAGCAGCTTCATCTCCGGGGGCCTCGGCGAGCAGTACTTC. This sequence joins TRBV5-1 and TRBJ2-7; the D call may be TRBD1 or TRBD2 (6 bases each). V dropped 2 bases and J dropped 6 bases, with 18 bases sitting between them. This CDR3 comprises 15 residues. CDR1 and CDR2 from the germline V gene are SGHRS and YFSETQ.

The rearrangement uses TRBV28 and TRBJ1-2, with D tentatively TRBD1 (6 bases). Looked up from germline, CDR1 is MDHEN and CDR2 is SYDVKM. CDR3 length: 12 amino acids. With 6 bases removed from V and 10 bases from J, the gap between germline ends came to 15 bases. CDR3 DNA sequence: TGTGCCAGCAGCAGGGGAGGACCAGACTACACCTTC. Translation gives CASSRGGPDYTF.

This chain connects TRBV2 to TRBJ2-1; D possibly corresponds to TRBD2 (6 bases). Trimming shortened V by 7 bases and J by 8 bases, and 24 bases separated the two germline ends. Germline V gene data show CDR1 as SNHLY and CDR2 as FYNNEI. CDR3 length: 16 residues. CDR3 region: CASTGPGVAPAHEQFF. CDR3 DNA sequence: TGTGCCAGCACCGGTCCGGGAGTAGCCCCAGCACATGAGCAGTTCTTC. Full variable domain (outside the CDR3, taken from reference TRBV2 and TRBJ2-1): EPEVTQTPSHQVTQMGQEVILRCVPISNHLYFYWYRQILGQKVEFLVSFYNNEISEKSEIFDDQFSVERPDGSNFTLKIRSTKLEDSAMYFCASTGPGVAPAHEQFFGPGTRLTVL.

The chain joins TRBV7-6 to TRBJ2-3; 8 positions agree with TRBD2. CDR1 is SGHVS, CDR2 FNYEAQ, per germline. V lost 3 bases to trimming and J lost 3 bases; unmatched junction nucleotides: 8. This CDR3 comprises 16 residues. CDR3 nucleotides: TGTGCCAGCAGCTTCGAGAGCGGGAGAGTGACAGATACGCAGTATTTT. Translation: CASSFESGRVTDTQYF.

This sequence joins TRBV19 and TRBJ2-3; 8 bases are shared with TRBD2. With 3 bases clipped from V and 4 bases from J, the junction kept 6 bases outside the gene matches. In germline, CDR1 is LNHDA, CDR2 SQIVND (reference sequence). The CDR3 covers 15 residues. For the CDR3, the DNA is TGTGCCAGTAGTATTCTGGGACTAGGTGCAGATACGCAGTATTTT. Its protein product is CASSILGLGADTQYF.

V is TRBV12-3 or TRBV12-4 and J is TRBJ1-1, with a possible D match to TRBD1 (6 bases). The CDR3 loop spans 12 amino acids. Trimming shortened V by 7 bases and J by 3 bases, and 9 bases separated the two germline ends. CDR3 residues: CASKGDYTEAFF. In DNA, the CDR3 is TGTGCCAGCAAGGGGGATTACACTGAAGCTTTCTTT.

The chain uses TRBV28 and TRBJ2-1, with TRBD2 matching 7 bases. From germline, CDR1 is MDHEN and CDR2 SYDVKM. V lost 5 bases and J lost 0; bases outside the gene matches: 19. The CDR3 is 20 amino acids. CDR3 in amino acids: CASSGDRGRDPKDSYNEQFF. The CDR3 DNA is TGTGCCAGCAGTGGGGATCGCGGGAGAGACCCCAAGGACTCCTACAATGAGCAGTTCTTC.

V and J are TRBV28 and TRBJ2-1; TRBD2 agrees at 8 bases. V was pared by 3 bases and J by 4 bases, with 2 bases of the junction left unmatched. Germline assignment: CDR1 MDHEN and CDR2 SYDVKM. This CDR3 contains 14 residues. CDR3 sequence: CASSLASGYNEQFF. CDR3 DNA sequence: TGTGCCAGCAGTTTGGCTAGCGGGTACAATGAGCAGTTCTTC.

V gene TRBV6-1 combines with J gene TRBJ1-5; tentatively, D is TRBD1 (5 bases). V was clipped by 0 bases and J by 7 bases, with 10 bases between them. In germline, CDR1 is MNHNS, CDR2 SASEGT. The CDR3 loop spans 14 amino acids. CDR3 nucleotides: TGTGCCAGCAGTGAAGCGCCCAGGGACCAGCCCCAGCATTTT. Residues: CASSEAPRDQPQHF.

J is TRBJ2-7 and V is TRBV27; 7 positions agree with TRBD2. The CDR3 has 15 amino acids. Germline V gene lookup returns CDR1 MNHEY and CDR2 SMNVEV (reference sequence). Trimming cost V 7 bases and J 4 bases; bases outside gene matches: 13. The CDR3 nucleotides read TGTGCCAGCAAGGTGGGCGGGAGTTCGTGGTACGAGCAGTACTTC. Its translation: CASKVGGSSWYEQYF.

Here the CDR3 DNA reads TGTGCCAGCAGCCCTGGTACTAGCGGAGTGAATGAGCAGTTCTTC. It specifies CASSPGTSGVNEQFF. The chain has TRBV9 and TRBJ2-1; 8 bases agree with TRBD2. The V gene's germline CDR1 is SGDLS and CDR2 YYNGEE. The CDR3 loop spans 15 amino acids. J was trimmed by 7 bases and V by 4 bases; bases with no gene match: 10.